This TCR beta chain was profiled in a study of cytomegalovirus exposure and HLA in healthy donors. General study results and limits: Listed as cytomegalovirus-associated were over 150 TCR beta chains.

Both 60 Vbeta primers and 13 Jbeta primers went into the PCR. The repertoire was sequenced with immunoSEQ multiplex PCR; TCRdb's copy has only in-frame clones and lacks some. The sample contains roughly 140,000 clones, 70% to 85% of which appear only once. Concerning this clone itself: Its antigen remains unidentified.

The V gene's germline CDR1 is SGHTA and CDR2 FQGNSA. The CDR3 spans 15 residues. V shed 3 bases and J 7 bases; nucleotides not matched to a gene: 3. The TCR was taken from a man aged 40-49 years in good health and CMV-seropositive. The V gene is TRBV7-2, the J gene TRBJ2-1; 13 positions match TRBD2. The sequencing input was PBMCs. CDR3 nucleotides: TGTGCCAGCAGCTTGGAACTAGCGGGAGGGAATGAGCAGTTCTTC. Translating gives CASSLELAGGNEQFF.